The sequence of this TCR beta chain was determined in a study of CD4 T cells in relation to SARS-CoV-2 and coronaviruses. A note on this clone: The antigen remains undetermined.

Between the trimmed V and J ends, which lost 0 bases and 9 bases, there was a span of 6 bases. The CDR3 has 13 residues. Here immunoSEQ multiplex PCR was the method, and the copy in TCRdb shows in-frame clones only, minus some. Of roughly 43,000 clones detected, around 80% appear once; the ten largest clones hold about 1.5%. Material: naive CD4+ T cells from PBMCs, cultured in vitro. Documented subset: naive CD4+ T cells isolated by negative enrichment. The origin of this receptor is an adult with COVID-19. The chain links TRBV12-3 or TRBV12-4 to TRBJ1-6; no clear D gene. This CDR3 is CASSLAQVSPLHF. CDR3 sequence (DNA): TGTGCCAGCAGTTTAGCCCAGGTTTCACCCCTCCACTTT.